This entry lists 28 T cell receptor beta chains sequenced from one sample in a study of shared clonotypes between healthy human individuals. Method: immunoSEQ multiplex PCR; TCRdb's copy keeps in-frame clones and lacks some. The data hold roughly 300,000 clones, with 87% observed a single time. Sequencing used memory CD8+ T cells sorted from blood. Subset indicated: CD45RO+ cells pooled with CCR7-negative TemRA cells. The source of these receptors is a man younger than 35 in good health.

This clone was seen a single time. This chain uses TRBV4-1 with TRBJ1-1; TRBD1 matches at 9 bases. Germline CDR1 MGHRA, CDR2 YSYEKL. This CDR3 spans 19 amino acids. The trim removed 0 bases at V and 2 bases at J, leaving 13 bases unmatched. In DNA form, the CDR3 reads TGCGCCAGCAGCCAAGAGGGATTGACAGGGGGACATATAAACACTGAAGCTTTCTTT. Protein product: CASSQEGLTGGHINTEAFF.

This clone was observed a handful of times. CDR3 DNA sequence: TGTGCCAGCAGCCATCCCCTGGACACTCACTACGAGCAGTACTTC. This encodes CASSHPLDTHYEQYF. The chain combines TRBV7-9 with TRBJ2-7, with D possibly being TRBD1 (5 bases). The germline V gene has CDR1 SEHNR and CDR2 FQNEAQ (reference sequence). The CDR3 is 15 amino acids. V dropped 5 bases and J dropped 3 bases, with 17 bases sitting between them.

The chain joins TRBV27 to TRBJ1-5; D unresolved. The germline V gene has CDR1 MNHEY and CDR2 SMNVEV (reference sequence). Between the trimmed V and J ends, which lost 3 bases and 9 bases, there was a span of 12 bases. The CDR3 runs 13 residues. The CDR3 spells CASSFGERWPQHF. Written as DNA, the CDR3 is TGTGCCAGCAGTTTTGGGGAAAGATGGCCCCAGCATTTT.

The chain joins TRBV9 to TRBJ2-2; D not certain. V was trimmed by 3 bases and J by 7 bases, leaving 10 bases between them. Germline-derived CDR1 and CDR2 are SGDLS and YYNGEE. This CDR3 region has 13 residues. As DNA, the CDR3 is TGTGCCAGCAGCGGGTCGTGGGGCGGGGAGCTGTTTTTT. Translation gives CASSGSWGGELFF.

The rearrangement links TRBV4-3 to TRBJ2-1, with 13 bases aligning to TRBD2. Germline V gene lookup returns CDR1 LGHNA and CDR2 YSLEER. V shed 2 bases and J 4 bases; nucleotides not matched to a gene: 8. The CDR3 is 18 amino acids. CDR3 in amino acids: CASSQYGWGLAGYNEQFF. The CDR3 DNA reads TGCGCCAGCAGCCAATATGGGTGGGGACTAGCGGGATACAATGAGCAGTTCTTC.

The CDR3 region is CASSLVLDYLNEQFF. The CDR3 bases are TGTGCCAGCAGCTTAGTGCTCGACTACCTCAATGAGCAGTTCTTC. The V and J genes are TRBV7-9 and TRBJ2-1; a possible D gene is TRBD2 (5 bases). Trimming cost V 1 base and J 6 bases, with 13 bases left between them. This CDR3 has 15 residues. Germline V lookup: CDR1 SEHNR, CDR2 FQNEAQ (reference sequence).

This chain uses TRBV9 with TRBJ2-2; D is tentatively TRBD1 or TRBD2 (5 bases each). Between the trimmed V and J ends, which lost 7 bases and 7 bases, there was a span of 17 bases. Per germline, CDR1 SGDLS and CDR2 YYNGEE. The CDR3 has 14 amino acids. DNA of the CDR3: TGTGCCAGCGAGGGACCTCTATCAGGCGGGGAGCTGTTTTTT. As protein: CASEGPLSGGELFF.

This clone has a single count. The CDR3, as DNA: TGTGCCATCAGTGAGGGACAGGGGGTTGGCTACACCTTC. Protein sequence: CAISEGQGVGYTF. This chain connects TRBV10-3 to TRBJ1-2; 10 nucleotides align to TRBD1. Per the germline V gene, CDR1 is ENHRY and CDR2 is SYGVKD. Trimming at V came to 2 bases and at J to 7 bases, leaving 1 base not matched to a gene. There are 13 residues in the CDR3.

This sequence joins TRBV4-3 and TRBJ2-6; D not certain. The germline V and J ends were trimmed by 0 bases and 0 bases, with 9 bases remaining between them. Germline CDR1 is LGHNA and CDR2 is YSLEER. The CDR3 length is 17 residues. Written as DNA, the CDR3 is TGCGCCAGCAGCCAAGATAGGGCAGACTCTGGGGCCAACGTCCTGACTTTC. Residues: CASSQDRADSGANVLTF.

This clone was counted a few times. This chain connects TRBV2 to TRBJ2-7; D gene unclear. CDR1 is SNHLY, CDR2 FYNNEI, per germline. The V and J ends lost 6 bases and 0 bases respectively, with 9 bases between them. This CDR3 spans 13 amino acids. CDR3 sequence (DNA): TGTGCCAGCAGATCGACGTCCTCCTACGAGCAGTACTTC. It translates to CASRSTSSYEQYF.

The rearrangement uses TRBV28 and TRBJ1-3; possibly TRBD1 for D (6 bases). Germline V gene data show CDR1 as MDHEN and CDR2 as SYDVKM. V gave up 8 bases and J gave up 4 bases, with 9 bases separating them. The CDR3 runs to 12 residues. Written as DNA, the CDR3 is TGTGCCAGCTGGACAGAAGGAAACACCATATATTTT. It codes for CASWTEGNTIYF.

The genes are TRBV11-2 and TRBJ2-2; D is undetermined. The V end lost 1 base, the J end lost 3 bases, and 6 bases lay between the germline ends. From germline, CDR1 is SGHAT and CDR2 FQNNGV. The CDR3 loop spans 14 amino acids. The CDR3 DNA sequence: TGTGCCAGCAGCTTAGGAAGTTACACCGGGGAGCTGTTTTTT. It codes for CASSLGSYTGELFF.

This rearrangement joins TRBV28 to TRBJ1-5; the D gene is possibly TRBD1 (5 bases). V lost 0 bases and J lost 2, with 11 bases in between. CDR3 length: 16 amino acids. Germline CDR1 and CDR2: MDHEN and SYDVKM. CDR3 sequence: CASSLWGEGRNQPQHF. DNA for the CDR3: TGTGCCAGCAGTTTATGGGGGGAGGGGCGCAATCAGCCCCAGCATTTT. The variable domain in full, completed from reference TRBV28 and TRBJ1-5, reads DVKVTQSSRYLVKRTGEKVFLECVQDMDHENMFWYRQDPGLGLRLIYFSYDVKMKEKGDIPEGYSVSREKKERFSLILESASTNQTSMYLCASSLWGEGRNQPQHFGDGTRLSIL.

V usage is TRBV28 and J usage is TRBJ1-6; perhaps TRBD1 as D (5 bases). Germline V gene lookup returns CDR1 MDHEN and CDR2 SYDVKM. The CDR3 has 14 amino acids. Trimming took 11 bases from V and 9 from J, leaving 20 bases between them. Here the CDR3 DNA reads TGTGCCGCAGAAAGGTCAGGGACGCTTTCACCCCTCCACTTT. Amino acid sequence: CAAERSGTLSPLHF.

The chain has TRBV13 and TRBJ1-1; possible D gene TRBD1, 6 bases. The V end was cut by 5 bases, the J end by 3 bases, with 16 bases between. This CDR3 contains 15 residues. Germline V gene data show CDR1 as PRHDT and CDR2 as FYEKMQ (reference sequence). The CDR3 here is CASSIGGEGDTEAFF. In DNA, the CDR3 is TGTGCCAGCAGCATCGGAGGGGAGGGGGACACTGAAGCTTTCTTT.

About this clone: This CDR3 is also generated by other DNA sequences in the sample. The CDR3 region is CASSLGDSIYGYTF. CDR3 DNA: TGTGCCAGCAGCTTGGGGGACAGTATCTATGGCTACACCTTC. The V call is TRBV5-6, the J call TRBJ1-2; 7 positions match TRBD1. There are 14 residues in the CDR3. Germline CDR1 reads SGHDT; CDR2 reads YYEEEE. V lost 0 bases, J lost 4 bases, and 3 bases stayed unmatched.

This clone was seen just once. CDR3 sequence reads: CASRGQAGSGELFF. DNA of the CDR3: TGTGCCAGCAGAGGACAGGCTGGATCCGGGGAGCTGTTTTTT. V is TRBV6-5 and J is TRBJ2-2; TRBD1 matches 7 bases. CDR3 length equals 14 residues. Trimming cost V 6 bases and J 6 bases; bases outside gene matches: 7. Germline V gene sequence: CDR1 MNHEY, CDR2 SVGAGI.

The J gene is TRBJ1-2, the V gene TRBV9; 8 bases map to TRBD1. Germline values: CDR1 SGDLS, CDR2 YYNGEE. V lost 2 bases to trimming and J lost 0 bases; unmatched junction nucleotides: 3. The CDR3 contains 15 residues. The CDR3 region is CASSVDRVSNYGYTF. In DNA form, the CDR3 reads TGTGCCAGCAGCGTGGACAGGGTCTCTAACTATGGCTACACCTTC.

As DNA, the CDR3 is TGTGCCAGCAGCCCAGCCAGGGGGGCCAACACTGAAGCTTTCTTT. Residues: CASSPARGANTEAFF. The rearrangement uses TRBV4-2 and TRBJ1-1, with 7 bases matching TRBD1. There are 15 residues in the CDR3. V was pared by 4 bases and J by 2 bases, with 7 bases of the junction left unmatched. CDR1 is LGHNA and CDR2 is YNFKEQ in the germline V gene.

CDR3 bases: TGTGCCAGCAGTTCGGGGCTGCCCTACGAGCAGTACTTC. Protein sequence: CASSSGLPYEQYF. The rearrangement uses TRBV27 and TRBJ2-7; D might be TRBD1 or TRBD2, each matching 5 bases. V lost 4 bases and J 2 bases, leaving 9 bases between the germline ends. From germline, CDR1 is MNHEY and CDR2 SMNVEV (reference sequence). The CDR3 spans 13 residues.

Turning to this clone: Other DNA sequences from this sample encode an identical CDR3 as well. J is TRBJ2-7 and V is TRBV27; the D call may be TRBD1 or TRBD2 (5 bases each). V was trimmed by 2 bases and J by 7 bases, leaving 6 bases between them. CDR1 is MNHEY and CDR2 is SMNVEV in the germline V gene (reference sequence). There are 11 residues in the CDR3. CDR3 residues: CASSLGGEQYF. The CDR3, as DNA: TGTGCCAGCAGTTTAGGGGGAGAGCAGTACTTC.

This chain joins TRBV10-3 and TRBJ2-7, with D perhaps TRBD1 (5 bases). The CDR3 consists of 13 residues. The germline gives CDR1 ENHRY, CDR2 SYGVKD. V shed 6 bases and J shed 4 bases, with 13 bases lying between them. CDR3 loop: CAISETDYYEQYF. The DNA for the CDR3 is TGTGCCATCAGCGAGACAGATTATTACGAGCAGTACTTC.

This chain links TRBV7-8 with TRBJ1-2; the D is unclear. The CDR3 totals 13 residues. CDR1 and CDR2 (germline): SGHVS, FQNEAQ. With 3 bases removed from V and 7 bases from J, the gap between germline ends came to 12 bases. This CDR3 reads CASSFGFAGGYTF. For the CDR3, the DNA is TGTGCCAGCAGCTTCGGGTTCGCGGGTGGCTACACCTTC.

V is TRBV27 and J is TRBJ2-1, with 10 bases fitting TRBD2. CDR1 is MNHEY and CDR2 is SMNVEV in the germline V gene (reference sequence). The CDR3 has 14 residues. Trimming at V came to 5 bases and at J to 2 bases, leaving 0 bases not matched to a gene. The CDR3 bases are TGTGCCAGCAGTACTAGCGGGGCCTACAATGAGCAGTTCTTC. This codes for CASSTSGAYNEQFF.

The chain joins TRBV6-5 to TRBJ2-1, with 11 bases that match TRBD1. From germline, CDR1 is MNHEY and CDR2 SVGAGI. The junction had 5 bases not matched to a gene; V was cut back by 2 bases and J by 8 bases. This CDR3 contains 15 residues. The CDR3 DNA reads TGTGCCAGCAGTTACAGGGACAGGGGGATTGATGAGCAGTTCTTC. Protein product: CASSYRDRGIDEQFF.

The chain joins TRBV7-2 to TRBJ1-4; D remains unclear. The V end was cut by 1 base, the J end by 6 bases, with 18 bases between. CDR3 length: 17 amino acids. Germline CDR1 and CDR2: SGHTA and FQGNSA. The CDR3 DNA reads TGTGCCAGCAGCTTAGTGGCTCCGGGCCGGAGATATGAAAAACTGTTTTTT. Its protein is CASSLVAPGRRYEKLFF.

The rearrangement links TRBV10-3 to TRBJ1-6; D unresolved. CDR1 and CDR2 from the germline V gene are ENHRY and SYGVKD. Trimming stripped 3 bases from V and 8 bases from J, with 11 bases between. The CDR3 consists of 14 residues. CDR3 bases: TGTGCCATCAGTGAAACTGTCCCTGATTCACCCCTCCACTTT. Protein product: CAISETVPDSPLHF.

The chain employs TRBV11-2 and TRBJ2-3, with D hard to call. Trimming took 5 bases from V and 2 from J, leaving 5 bases between them. The CDR3 contains 12 residues. The germline V gene encodes CDR1 SGHAT and CDR2 FQNNGV. The CDR3 region has the DNA TGTGCCAGCAGCACAGACACAGATACGCAGTATTTT. Its protein is CASSTDTDTQYF.